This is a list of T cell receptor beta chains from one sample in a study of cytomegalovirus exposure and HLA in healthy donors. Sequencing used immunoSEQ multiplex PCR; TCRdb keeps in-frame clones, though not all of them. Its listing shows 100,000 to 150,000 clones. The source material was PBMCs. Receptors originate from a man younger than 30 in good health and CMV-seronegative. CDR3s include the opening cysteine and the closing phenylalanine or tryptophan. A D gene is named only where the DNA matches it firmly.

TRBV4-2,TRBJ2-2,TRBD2,CASSRRTSVAGELFF,TGTGCCAGCAGTCGAAGGACTAGCGTCGCCGGGGAGCTGTTTTTT
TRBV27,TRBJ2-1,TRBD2,CASSLFRTSVTDEQFF,TGTGCCAGCAGTTTATTTCGGACTAGCGTAACGGATGAGCAGTTCTTC
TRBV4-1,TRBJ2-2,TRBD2,CASSRGLAGNTGELFF,TGCGCCAGCAGCCGGGGACTAGCGGGGAACACCGGGGAGCTGTTTTTT
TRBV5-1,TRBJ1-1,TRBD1,CASSVTGTGGTEAFF,TGCGCCAGCAGCGTCACCGGGACAGGGGGCACTGAAGCTTTCTTT
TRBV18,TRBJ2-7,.,CASSSDFHEQYF,TGTGCCAGCTCGTCGGACTTTCACGAGCAGTACTTC
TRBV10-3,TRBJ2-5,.,CAISTGWEETQYF,TGTGCCATCAGTACAGGGTGGGAAGAGACCCAGTACTTC
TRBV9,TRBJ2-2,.,CASSVGSTGELFF,TGTGCCAGCAGCGTAGGGAGTACCGGGGAGCTGTTTTTT
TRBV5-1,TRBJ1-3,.,CASSLVQGTSGNTIYF,TGCGCCAGCAGCTTGGTTCAGGGTACTTCTGGAAACACCATATATTTT
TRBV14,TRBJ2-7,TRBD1,CASGGQLYEQYF,TGTGCCAGCGGGGGACAGCTGTACGAGCAGTACTTC
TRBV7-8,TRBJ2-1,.,CASSPAPQRASYNEQFF,TGTGCCAGCAGCCCCGCCCCACAGCGGGCGTCCTACAATGAGCAGTTCTTC
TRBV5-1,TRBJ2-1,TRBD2,CASSLLAGGTYNEQFF,TGCGCCAGCAGCTTACTAGCGGGAGGCACCTACAATGAGCAGTTCTTC
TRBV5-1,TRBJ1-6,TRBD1,CASRLGTGSNSPLHF,TGCGCCAGCAGGCTCGGGACAGGGAGTAATTCACCCCTCCACTTT
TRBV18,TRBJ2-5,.,CASSLPYPRSETQYF,TGTGCCAGCTCACTACCTTACCCCCGGAGCGAGACCCAGTACTTC
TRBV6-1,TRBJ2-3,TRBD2,CASTGLAGGPDTQYF,TGTGCCAGCACAGGACTAGCGGGGGGGCCAGATACGCAGTATTTT
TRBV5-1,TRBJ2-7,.,CASSLGSSYEQYF,TGCGCCAGCAGCTTGGGGAGCTCCTACGAGCAGTACTTC
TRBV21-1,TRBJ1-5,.,CASSKETQYSNQPQHF,TGTGCCAGCAGCAAAGAAACACAGTATAGCAATCAGCCCCAGCATTTT
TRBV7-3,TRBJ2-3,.,CASSAGISASTDTQYF,TGTGCCAGCAGTGCCGGGATAAGCGCCAGCACAGATACGCAGTATTTT
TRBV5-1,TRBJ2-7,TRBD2,CASSLEGLAVYEQYF,TGCGCCAGCAGCTTGGAGGGACTAGCGGTATACGAGCAGTACTTC
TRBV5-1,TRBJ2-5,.,CASRRGDSQETQYF,TGCGCCAGCAGGCGGGGGGACAGCCAAGAGACCCAGTACTTC
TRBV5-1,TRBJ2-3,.,CASSLGQSTDTQYF,TGCGCCAGCAGCTTGGGCCAGAGCACAGATACGCAGTATTTT
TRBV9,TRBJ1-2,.,CASSSGQGRFYGYTF,TGTGCCAGCAGCTCTGGGCAGGGGCGTTTTTATGGCTACACCTTC
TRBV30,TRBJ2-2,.,CAWSRSVAGRPNTGELFF,TGTGCCTGGAGTAGATCGGTCGCGGGGCGACCGAACACCGGGGAGCTGTTTTTT
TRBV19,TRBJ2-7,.,CASSLGGGGRQVNEQYF,TGTGCCAGTAGCCTTGGAGGGGGAGGGCGTCAGGTAAACGAGCAGTACTTC
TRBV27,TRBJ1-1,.,CASSLTQGLNTEAFF,TGTGCCAGCAGTTTAACCCAGGGTTTGAACACTGAAGCTTTCTTT
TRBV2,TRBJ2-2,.,CARGTLTGELFF,TGTGCCAGGGGGACTCTCACCGGGGAGCTGTTTTTT
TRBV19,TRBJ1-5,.,CASSNFNQPQHF,TGTGCCAGTAGCAACTTCAATCAGCCCCAGCATTTT
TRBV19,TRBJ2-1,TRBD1,CASSGRTGSGDEQFF,TGTGCCAGTAGTGGGAGGACAGGGTCGGGCGATGAGCAGTTCTTC
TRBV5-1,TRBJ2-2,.,CASSSSGNTGELFF,TGCGCCAGCAGCTCCTCAGGGAACACCGGGGAGCTGTTTTTT
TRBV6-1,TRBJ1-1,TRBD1,CASSIDREAEAFF,TGTGCCAGCAGTATCGACAGGGAGGCTGAAGCTTTCTTT